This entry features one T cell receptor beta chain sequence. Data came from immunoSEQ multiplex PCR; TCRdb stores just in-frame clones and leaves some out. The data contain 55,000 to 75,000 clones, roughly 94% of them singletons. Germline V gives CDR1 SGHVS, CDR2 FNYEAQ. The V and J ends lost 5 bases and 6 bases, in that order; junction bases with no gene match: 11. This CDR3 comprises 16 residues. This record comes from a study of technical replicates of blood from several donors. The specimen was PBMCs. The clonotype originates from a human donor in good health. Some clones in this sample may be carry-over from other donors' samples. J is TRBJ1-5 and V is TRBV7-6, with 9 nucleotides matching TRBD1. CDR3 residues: CASSPVPGTGTQPQHF. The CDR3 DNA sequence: TGTGCCAGCAGCCCCGTCCCCGGGACAGGGACTCAGCCCCAGCATTTT.